This TCR beta chain was identified in a study of cytomegalovirus exposure and HLA in healthy donors. Libraries were prepared by immunoSEQ multiplex PCR; TCRdb keeps only in-frame clonotypes and omits some of them. The sample includes about 55,000 clones, more than 80% seen only once; the top ten take around 2.8%. Comments on this clone: Its cognate antigen is unknown.

The donors formed part of the 120-subject validation cohort, distinct from the roughly 630-subject first cohort. Regarding the study as a whole: Most TCR sequences were uncommon, yet certain public TCRs appeared in many donors.

The V gene end was trimmed by 5 bases and the J gene end by 4 bases; junction bases not matched to a gene: 3. The CDR3 extends over 15 amino acids. Germline CDR1 is LNHDA and CDR2 is SQIVND (reference sequence). The receptor comes from a man younger than 35 in good health and CMV-seronegative. The chain couples TRBV19 to TRBJ2-1, with 12 bases matching TRBD2. Sample: PBMCs. As DNA, the CDR3 is TGTGCCAGTAGTCAAACTAGCGGGAGGTACAATGAGCAGTTCTTC. This sequence encodes CASSQTSGRYNEQFF.